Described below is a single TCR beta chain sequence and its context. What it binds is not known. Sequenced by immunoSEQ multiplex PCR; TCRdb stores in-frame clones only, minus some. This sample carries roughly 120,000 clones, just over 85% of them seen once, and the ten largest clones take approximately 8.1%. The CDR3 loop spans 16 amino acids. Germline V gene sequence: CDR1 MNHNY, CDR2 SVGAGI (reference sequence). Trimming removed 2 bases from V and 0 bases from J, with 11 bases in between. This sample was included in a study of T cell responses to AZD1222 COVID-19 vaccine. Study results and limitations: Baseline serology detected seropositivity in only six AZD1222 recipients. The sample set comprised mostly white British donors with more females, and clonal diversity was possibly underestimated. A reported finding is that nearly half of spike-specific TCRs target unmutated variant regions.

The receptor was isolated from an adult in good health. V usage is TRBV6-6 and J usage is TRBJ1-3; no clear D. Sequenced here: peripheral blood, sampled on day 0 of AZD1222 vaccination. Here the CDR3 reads CASSYGRPSSGNTIYF. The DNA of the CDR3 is TGTGCCAGCAGTTACGGCAGGCCCAGCTCTGGAAACACCATATATTTT.